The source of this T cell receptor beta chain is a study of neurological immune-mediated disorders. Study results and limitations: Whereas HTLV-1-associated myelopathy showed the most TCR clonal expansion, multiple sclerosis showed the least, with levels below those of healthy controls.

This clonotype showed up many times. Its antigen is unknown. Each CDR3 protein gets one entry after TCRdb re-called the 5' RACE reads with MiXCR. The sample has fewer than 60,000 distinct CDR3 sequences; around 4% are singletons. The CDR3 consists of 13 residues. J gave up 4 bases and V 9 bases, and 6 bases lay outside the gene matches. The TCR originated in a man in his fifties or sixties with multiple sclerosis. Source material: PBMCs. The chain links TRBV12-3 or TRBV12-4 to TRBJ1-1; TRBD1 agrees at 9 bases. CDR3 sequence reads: CASSRTGATEAFF. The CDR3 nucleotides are TGTGCCAGTTCGAGGACAGGGGCCACTGAAGCTTTCTTT.